Below are 17 T cell receptor beta chains sequenced from a single sample in a study of blood T cells in healthy people across ages. A second PCR, run for roughly 7 to 11 cycles, used a sample-barcoded 5' primer plus a J-beta primer mix. TCRdb re-derived calls from the 5' RACE reads in MiXCR, one entry per CDR3 protein. The table includes about 640,000 distinct CDR3 sequences, 58% detected once. The sequenced sample was blood. The receptors come from a man aged 55 to 69 in good health.

The rearrangement links TRBV28 to TRBJ1-1; TRBD1 aligns across 10 bases. With 5 bases clipped from V and 4 bases from J, the junction kept 7 bases outside the gene matches. The germline V gene has CDR1 MDHEN and CDR2 SYDVKM. CDR3 size: 15 residues. CDR3 nucleotide sequence: TGTGCCAGCAGTCCGCGACAGGGGGCGACCACTGAAGCTTTCTTT. This sequence encodes CASSPRQGATTEAFF.

This chain joins TRBV20-1 and TRBJ1-1; no definite D call. CDR3 length: 14 residues. Germline V lookup: CDR1 DFQATT, CDR2 SNEGSKA (reference sequence). The V end was cut by 0 bases, the J end by 1 base, with 9 bases between. CDR3 bases: TGCAGTGCTAGAGATGGACCGAGGAACACTGAAGCTTTCTTT. Residues: CSARDGPRNTEAFF.

The V call is TRBV6-5, the J call TRBJ2-1; 7 bases fit TRBD1. The V segment lost 6 bases and the J segment 4 bases; nucleotides outside the gene matches: 9. The CDR3 loop spans 15 amino acids. CDR1 is MNHEY, CDR2 SVGAGI, per germline. Written as DNA, the CDR3 is TGTGCCAGCAGCCTAGGACAGGACGGATACAATGAGCAGTTCTTC. This gives the protein CASSLGQDGYNEQFF.

The CDR3 DNA follows: TGTGCCAGCGAAGGAAAGGCTAGACTAGCCGTTGAGCAGTTCTTC. It encodes CASEGKARLAVEQFF. The chain is built from TRBV6-1 and TRBJ2-1; TRBD2 aligns across 7 bases. Unmatched junction bases numbered 16, after V lost 8 bases and J lost 9 bases. The CDR3 runs to 15 residues. Germline CDR1 MNHNS, CDR2 SASEGT.

The chain links TRBV19 to TRBJ2-5, with 7 bases matching TRBD2. J was trimmed by 4 bases and V by 6 bases; bases with no gene match: 5. The CDR3 runs 13 residues. Germline assignment: CDR1 LNHDA and CDR2 SQIVND (reference sequence). The CDR3 nucleotides are TGTGCCAGTAGCCCACTAGCGAGAGAGACCCAGTACTTC. This encodes CASSPLARETQYF.

The V gene is TRBV3-1, the J gene TRBJ2-2; D unclear. V lost 4 bases to trimming and J lost 7 bases, with 13 bases between them. The CDR3 loop spans 14 amino acids. In germline, CDR1 is LGHDT, CDR2 YNNKEL (reference sequence). Written as DNA, the CDR3 is TGTGCCAGCAGCCCTGGCAGTGGGTACGGGGAGCTGTTTTTT. This translates into CASSPGSGYGELFF.

J is TRBJ1-6 and V is TRBV25-1; D is uncertain. V was shortened by 5 bases and J by 6 bases, with 11 bases between the two germline ends. The CDR3 runs 14 residues. Germline assignment: CDR1 MGHDK and CDR2 SYGVNS. The CDR3 region is CASSNGRFNSPLHF. DNA of the CDR3: TGTGCCAGCAGTAACGGCCGATTTAATTCACCCCTCCACTTT.

The V call is TRBV6-1, the J call TRBJ2-7, with a possible D match to TRBD1 (6 bases). CDR3 length: 13 amino acids. Trimming removed 6 bases at V and 1 base at J, with 10 bases between. CDR1 and CDR2 from the germline V gene are MNHNS and SASEGT. The CDR3 reads CASRSGQSYEQYF. The CDR3 nucleotides read TGTGCCAGCAGGAGCGGACAGTCCTACGAGCAGTACTTC.

The chain couples TRBV5-1 to TRBJ2-6, with D hard to call. V shed 4 bases and J shed 2 bases, with 10 bases lying between them. CDR1 and CDR2 (germline): SGHRS, YFSETQ. This CDR3 is 15 amino acids long. The chain's CDR3 is CASSSDVPGANVLTF. The CDR3 DNA is TGCGCCAGCAGCAGCGACGTGCCTGGGGCCAACGTCCTGACTTTC.

V gene TRBV11-2 combines with J gene TRBJ2-3; TRBD2 agrees at 9 bases. This CDR3 spans 16 amino acids. Germline V CDR1 and CDR2: SGHAT, FQNNGV. Trimming at V came to 1 base and at J to 0 bases, leaving 2 bases not matched to a gene. The CDR3 region is CASSLVAGGSTDTQYF. In nucleotides, the CDR3 is TGTGCCAGCAGCTTAGTCGCGGGGGGGAGCACAGATACGCAGTATTTT.

This clonotype was picked up a small number of times. V usage is TRBV3-1 and J usage is TRBJ1-2, with TRBD1 identical over 10 bases. V lost 4 bases and J lost 4; bases outside the gene matches: 9. The germline V gene encodes CDR1 LGHDT and CDR2 YNNKEL (reference sequence). CDR3 length: 16 amino acids. CDR3 sequence (DNA): TGTGCCAGCAGCCCGACAGGGGGCGTCTACCCCTATGGCTACACCTTC. This codes for CASSPTGGVYPYGYTF.

The chain couples TRBV28 to TRBJ2-4, with TRBD1 identical over 10 bases. The better agreement between TRBJ2-7 and the DNA end casts doubt on the J call. Per the germline V gene, CDR1 is MDHEN and CDR2 is SYDVKM. This CDR3 region has 16 residues. CDR3 DNA: TGTGCCAGCAGTCCCGTGGGACAGGGGAGCTCCTACGAGCAGTACTTC. Protein sequence: CASSPVGQGSSYEQYF.

This chain uses TRBV6-1 with TRBJ1-2; D not resolved. The CDR3 is made up of 14 amino acids. The V end was cut by 7 bases, the J end by 6 bases, with 18 bases between. Germline lookup yields CDR1 MNHNS and CDR2 SASEGT. Written as DNA, the CDR3 is TGTGCCAGCAAAGAGGGTCTCTGGGTGGATGGCTACACCTTC. As protein: CASKEGLWVDGYTF.

The J gene is TRBJ2-7, the V gene TRBV7-9, with D hard to call. In germline, CDR1 is SEHNR, CDR2 FQNEAQ (reference sequence). Between the trimmed V and J ends, which lost 6 bases and 10 bases, there was a span of 16 bases. The CDR3 is 12 amino acids. DNA of the CDR3: TGTGCCAGCAGATCATACGACGGCCCCCAGTACTTC. Amino acid sequence: CASRSYDGPQYF.

The rearrangement joins TRBV20-1 to TRBJ2-5; D may be TRBD2 (7 bases). The CDR3 has 14 amino acids. Germline V CDR1 and CDR2: DFQATT, SNEGSKA (reference sequence). Trimming cost V 6 bases and J 1 base, with 15 bases left between them. The CDR3 protein is CSAPGGGRQETQYF. CDR3 nucleotides: TGCAGTGCCCCTGGGGGGGGGCGCCAAGAGACCCAGTACTTC.

The V and J genes are TRBV6-5 and TRBJ1-2; D perhaps matches TRBD1 (6 bases). V lost 2 bases and J 4 bases, leaving 11 bases between the germline ends. CDR3 length equals 14 residues. Germline loops: CDR1 MNHEY, CDR2 SVGAGI. The DNA of the CDR3 is TGTGCCAGCAGTTACGGGGGGCTTAGCTATGGCTACACCTTC. Its protein product is CASSYGGLSYGYTF.

This clonotype was seen a handful of times. The rearrangement uses TRBV6-1 and TRBJ2-7, with D maybe TRBD1 (5 bases). CDR1 MNHNS and CDR2 SASEGT come from the germline V gene. V lost 3 bases and J 5 bases, leaving 11 bases between the germline ends. The CDR3 has 13 amino acids. CDR3 region: CASSDQGRNEQYF. In DNA, the CDR3 is TGTGCCAGCAGTGATCAGGGAAGGAACGAGCAGTACTTC.